The present TCR beta chain was sequenced within a study of blood T cell repertoires in COVID-19. Individuals drawn from approximately 26 US areas were about 18 to 95 years old. In the study's own analysis: By means of reference gene primer amplification, nucleated cell counts were estimated. The protocol was immunoSEQ multiplex PCR, while the TCRdb copy is restricted to in-frame clones and leaves out a portion. V, J and clone size were drawn from that table, and D and trimming were deduced from the DNA. The sample includes some 270,000 clones, roughly 88% seen only once; the top ten take 3% to 3.5%. V lost 3 bases, J lost 1 base, and 6 bases lay in between. This CDR3 has 13 residues. Germline lookup yields CDR1 MRHNA and CDR2 SNTAGT. This clone was observed a handful of times.

The receptor was derived from a middle-aged woman who had been exposed to COVID-19. V usage is TRBV6-4 and J usage is TRBJ1-1; D is possibly TRBD1 (5 bases). Sequencing was done on a sample of PBMCs or T cells enriched from blood (not recorded which). The CDR3 DNA is TGTGCCAGCAGTGAGGACACGAACACTGAAGCTTTCTTT. This sequence encodes CASSEDTNTEAFF.